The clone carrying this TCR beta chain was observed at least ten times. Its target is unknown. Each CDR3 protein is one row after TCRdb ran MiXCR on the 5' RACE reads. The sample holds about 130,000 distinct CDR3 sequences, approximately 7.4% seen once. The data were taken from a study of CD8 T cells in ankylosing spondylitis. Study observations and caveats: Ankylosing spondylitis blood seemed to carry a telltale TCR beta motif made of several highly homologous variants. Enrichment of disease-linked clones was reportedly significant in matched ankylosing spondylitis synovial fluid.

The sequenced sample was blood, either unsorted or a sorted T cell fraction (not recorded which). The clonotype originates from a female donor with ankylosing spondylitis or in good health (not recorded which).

In DNA, the CDR3 is TGTGCCAGCGTAGGTTCGGGACAGGGATCTGAGCAGTACTTC. Protein sequence: CASVGSGQGSEQYF. The V gene is TRBV7-9, the J gene TRBJ2-7; 9 nucleotides align to TRBD1. Germline values: CDR1 SEHNR, CDR2 FQNEAQ (reference sequence). With V trimmed by 8 bases and J by 7 bases, 12 bases remained unmatched. The CDR3 consists of 14 residues. The full variable domain, in which reference TRBV7-9 and TRBJ2-7 provide the parts outside the CDR3, is DTGVSQNPRHKITKRGQNVTFRCDPISEHNRLYWYRQTLGQGPEFLTYFQNEAQLEKSRLLSDRFSAERPKGSFSTLEIQRTEQGDSAMYLCASVGSGQGSEQYFGPGTRLTVT.